These T cell receptor beta chains were read from a single sample in a study of shared clonotypes between healthy human individuals. TCRdb's table, derived via immunoSEQ multiplex PCR, lists solely in-frame clones and lacks some. The table lists millions of clones, roughly 94% of them singletons. Sequenced input: naive CD4+ T cells sorted from blood. These receptors originate from a man aged 18 to 35 in good health. CDR3s include the opening cysteine and the closing phenylalanine or tryptophan. A D gene is named only where the DNA matches it firmly. Where a row states a size, it is once, few, many or the class of an expanded clone; other rows omit it.

clone size: -
J gene: TRBJ2-5
V gene: TRBV7-3
D gene: -
CDR3 DNA: TGTGCCAGCAGCTTCAGCCCCCAAGAGACCCAGTACTTC
CDR3 protein: CASSFSPQETQYF

clone size: -
J gene: TRBJ2-7
V gene: TRBV13
D gene: TRBD2
CDR3 DNA: TGTGCCAGCAGTCCATACTTCATGAGCGGGGGAACTTCCTACGAGCAGTACTTC
CDR3 protein: CASSPYFMSGGTSYEQYF

clone size: -
J gene: TRBJ1-2
V gene: TRBV7-8
D gene: -
CDR3 DNA: TGTGCCAGCAGCTTAGTGGAGGGGTCTGATGGCTACACCTTC
CDR3 protein: CASSLVEGSDGYTF

clone size: once
J gene: TRBJ1-1
V gene: TRBV5-6
D gene: -
CDR3 DNA: TGTGCCAGCAGCTTTCAAGGGGGCACTGAAGCTTTCTTT
CDR3 protein: CASSFQGGTEAFF

clone size: -
J gene: TRBJ2-7
V gene: TRBV27
D gene: -
CDR3 DNA: TGTGCCAGCGGGGCCTACGAGCAGTACTTC
CDR3 protein: CASGAYEQYF

clone size: -
J gene: TRBJ2-5
V gene: TRBV6-5
D gene: TRBD1
CDR3 DNA: TGTGCCAGTCGGACAGGGGGCGAGGAGACCCAGTACTTC
CDR3 protein: CASRTGGEETQYF

clone size: -
J gene: TRBJ1-1
V gene: TRBV9
D gene: -
CDR3 DNA: TGTGCCAGCAGCCCCGACGGTTACACTGAAGCTTTCTTT
CDR3 protein: CASSPDGYTEAFF

clone size: -
J gene: TRBJ2-7
V gene: TRBV6-5
D gene: -
CDR3 DNA: TGTGCCAGCAGTTACTCGTCGGGACACCTATCCTACGAGCAGTACTTC
CDR3 protein: CASSYSSGHLSYEQYF

clone size: -
J gene: TRBJ1-3
V gene: TRBV5-4
D gene: -
CDR3 DNA: TGTGCCAGCAGCCAACATACAGGAAACACCATATATTTT
CDR3 protein: CASSQHTGNTIYF

clone size: few
J gene: TRBJ1-6
V gene: TRBV19
D gene: -
CDR3 DNA: TGTGCCAGTAGCCGAACGGGGAGGGATTCACCCCTCCACTTT
CDR3 protein: CASSRTGRDSPLHF

clone size: -
J gene: TRBJ1-5
V gene: TRBV2
D gene: -
CDR3 DNA: TGTGCCAGCAGTGAAGGGTCGGTCAATCAGCCCCAGCATTTT
CDR3 protein: CASSEGSVNQPQHF

clone size: -
J gene: TRBJ1-1
V gene: TRBV6-6
D gene: TRBD1
CDR3 DNA: TGTGCCAGCAGCCCTAGACAGGGCCGCAACACTGAAGCTTTCTTT
CDR3 protein: CASSPRQGRNTEAFF

clone size: -
J gene: TRBJ1-5
V gene: TRBV6-1
D gene: -
CDR3 DNA: TGTGCCAGCAGTGAAGCGTGGGGTTTTCGGAATCAGCCCCAGCATTTT
CDR3 protein: CASSEAWGFRNQPQHF

clone size: -
J gene: TRBJ2-3
V gene: TRBV6-5
D gene: -
CDR3 DNA: TGTGCCAGCAGTCCCCTCGGACCGGACACAGATACGCAGTATTTT
CDR3 protein: CASSPLGPDTDTQYF

clone size: -
J gene: TRBJ1-1
V gene: TRBV7-9
D gene: TRBD1
CDR3 DNA: TGTGCCAGCAGCTTCAGGACAGGGGAGAACACTGAAGCTTTCTTT
CDR3 protein: CASSFRTGENTEAFF

clone size: -
J gene: TRBJ2-1
V gene: TRBV5-1
D gene: TRBD2
CDR3 DNA: TGCGCCAGCAGCTTGGCTACTAGCGGGGGAAGTTCGGGTGAGCAGTTCTTC
CDR3 protein: CASSLATSGGSSGEQFF

clone size: once
J gene: TRBJ1-4
V gene: TRBV5-6
D gene: -
CDR3 DNA: TGTGCCAGCAGCTTGGATGGAAAGGGAGAAAAACTGTTTTTT
CDR3 protein: CASSLDGKGEKLFF

clone size: -
J gene: TRBJ2-7
V gene: TRBV6-5
D gene: -
CDR3 DNA: TGTGCCAGCAGTTACCAGGCCCAACCCCTGGGCGAGCAGTACTTC
CDR3 protein: CASSYQAQPLGEQYF

clone size: -
J gene: TRBJ2-3
V gene: TRBV25-1
D gene: -
CDR3 DNA: TGTGCCAGCAGTACCGGACCATCAGATACGCAGTATTTT
CDR3 protein: CASSTGPSDTQYF

clone size: few
J gene: TRBJ1-2
V gene: TRBV21-1
D gene: -
CDR3 DNA: TGTGCCAGCAGCCTAGACAGGGCTAACTATGGCTACACCTTC
CDR3 protein: CASSLDRANYGYTF

clone size: -
J gene: TRBJ1-5
V gene: TRBV6-1
D gene: TRBD1
CDR3 DNA: TGTGCCAGCACCCTAGGGACAGCCAGCAATCAGCCCCAGCATTTT
CDR3 protein: CASTLGTASNQPQHF

clone size: -
J gene: TRBJ1-4
V gene: TRBV5-1
D gene: -
CDR3 DNA: TGCGCCAGCAGCTTCTTAACACCTGCAACTAATGAAAAACTGTTTTTT
CDR3 protein: CASSFLTPATNEKLFF

clone size: -
J gene: TRBJ2-5
V gene: TRBV9
D gene: -
CDR3 DNA: TGTGCCAGCAGCGGAGGACAGCCTCAAGAGACCCAGTACTTC
CDR3 protein: CASSGGQPQETQYF

clone size: -
J gene: TRBJ1-5
V gene: TRBV30
D gene: -
CDR3 DNA: TGTGCCTGGAGTCTGGGGACCCGCGCTAATCAGCCCCAGCATTTT
CDR3 protein: CAWSLGTRANQPQHF

clone size: once
J gene: TRBJ2-2
V gene: TRBV5-4
D gene: -
CDR3 DNA: TGTGCCAGCAGCTCACCGGGCCGGGGGTTGGACGGGGAGCTGTTTTTT
CDR3 protein: CASSSPGRGLDGELFF